This TCR beta chain was retrieved from a study of cytomegalovirus exposure and HLA in healthy donors. Study-wide context: It was reported in a later analysis that the 120 validation repertoires used the same platform as the roughly 670 first-cohort repertoires. Points from the study as a whole: The tendency of first-cohort TCR clusters to co-occur in the 120 or so validation repertoires was identified by a subsequent analysis. Reportedly, cytomegalovirus status was diagnosed with high sensitivity and specificity. The authors enumerated over 150 TCR beta chains as linked to cytomegalovirus.

Notes on this clone: Its antigen is undetermined.

The repertoire was sequenced with immunoSEQ multiplex PCR; TCRdb's copy has only in-frame clones and lacks some. In the table there are approximately 200,000 clones, 75% to 95% of which are singletons. There are 14 residues in the CDR3. In germline, CDR1 is MNHEY, CDR2 SVGAGI. V gave up 6 bases and J gave up 7 bases; unmatched junction bases: 10. V usage is TRBV6-5 and J usage is TRBJ2-5; 8 bases line up with TRBD2. The material sequenced was PBMCs. The sequence was obtained from a woman between 18 and 30 years old in good health and CMV-seronegative. CDR3 sequence reads: CASSNTAGAGTQYF. CDR3 DNA sequence: TGTGCCAGCAGCAATACAGCGGGAGCGGGGACCCAGTACTTC.